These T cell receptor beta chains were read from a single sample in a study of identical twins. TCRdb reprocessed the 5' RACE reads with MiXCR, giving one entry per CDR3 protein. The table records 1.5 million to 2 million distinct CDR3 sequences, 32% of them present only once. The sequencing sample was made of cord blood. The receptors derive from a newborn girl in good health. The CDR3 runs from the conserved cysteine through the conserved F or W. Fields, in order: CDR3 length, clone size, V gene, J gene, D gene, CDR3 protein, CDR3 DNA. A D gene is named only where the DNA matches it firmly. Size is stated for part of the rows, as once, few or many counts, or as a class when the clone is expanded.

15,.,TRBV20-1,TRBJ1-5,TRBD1,CSAASTGALNQPQHF,TGCAGTGCCGCCTCGACAGGGGCCCTCAATCAGCCCCAGCATTTT
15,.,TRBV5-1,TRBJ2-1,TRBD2,CASSTSSGVYNEQFF,TGCGCCAGCAGCACGTCTAGCGGGGTCTACAATGAGCAGTTCTTC
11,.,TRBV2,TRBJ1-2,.,CASTTDYGYTF,TGTGCCAGCACGACCGACTATGGCTACACCTTC
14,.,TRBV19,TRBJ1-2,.,CASSIWPPIYGYTF,TGTGCCAGTAGTATATGGCCGCCAATTTATGGCTACACCTTC
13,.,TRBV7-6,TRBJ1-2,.,CASSLGYFYGYTF,TGTGCCAGCAGCTTAGGATATTTCTATGGCTACACCTTC
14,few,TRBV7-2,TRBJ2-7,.,CASSTLTFSYEQYF,TGTGCCAGCAGCACCTTGACATTCTCCTACGAGCAGTACTTC
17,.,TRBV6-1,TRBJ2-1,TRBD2,CASSRRLAGGGVGEQFF,TGTGCCAGCAGTCGCCGACTAGCGGGAGGGGGAGTAGGTGAGCAGTTCTTC
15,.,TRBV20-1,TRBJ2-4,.,CSARGNILAKNIQYF,TGCAGTGCTAGGGGGAACATCTTAGCCAAAAACATTCAGTACTTC
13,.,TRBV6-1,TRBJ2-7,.,CASRLGTYNERYF,TGTGCCAGCAGACTTGGGACCTACAATGAGCGGTACTTC
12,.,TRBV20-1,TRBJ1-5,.,CSAGQLREPQHF,TGCAGTGCTGGTCAGTTGAGGGAGCCCCAGCATTTT
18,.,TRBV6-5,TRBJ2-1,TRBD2,CASSYLRTSGGVYNEQFF,TGTGCCAGCAGTTACTTAAGGACTAGCGGGGGGGTTTACAATGAGCAGTTCTTC
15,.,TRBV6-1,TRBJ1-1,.,CASKFWDGLNTEAFF,TGTGCCAGCAAATTCTGGGACGGGTTGAACACTGAAGCTTTCTTT